This T cell receptor (beta chain) was recovered during a study of T cells in Graves' hyperthyroidism and ophthalmopathy. Ten or more counts support this clonotype. From RNA transcripts, TCR beta CDR3 regions were amplified. During a first-round RT-PCR of the TCR CDR3, the HTBI primer set was used. TCRdb analysed the multiplex PCR reads with MiXCR anew, one entry per CDR3 protein. The sample includes approximately 620,000 distinct CDR3 sequences, approximately 13% seen only once; the top ten take more than 4.5%. This CDR3 has 16 residues. Germline V gene lookup returns CDR1 LNHDA and CDR2 SQIVND (reference sequence). Trimming shortened V by 2 bases and J by 5 bases, and 16 bases separated the two germline ends.

The sequence derives from a woman between 25 and 40 years old with Graves' hyperthyroidism that later progressed to Graves' ophthalmopathy. This chain joins TRBV19 and TRBJ2-1; D may be TRBD2 (6 bases). The sample taken for sequencing was blood. The CDR3 loop is CASSIFGSGKNNEQFF. The CDR3 nucleotides are TGTGCCAGTAGTATATTTGGTAGCGGAAAAAACAATGAGCAGTTCTTC.